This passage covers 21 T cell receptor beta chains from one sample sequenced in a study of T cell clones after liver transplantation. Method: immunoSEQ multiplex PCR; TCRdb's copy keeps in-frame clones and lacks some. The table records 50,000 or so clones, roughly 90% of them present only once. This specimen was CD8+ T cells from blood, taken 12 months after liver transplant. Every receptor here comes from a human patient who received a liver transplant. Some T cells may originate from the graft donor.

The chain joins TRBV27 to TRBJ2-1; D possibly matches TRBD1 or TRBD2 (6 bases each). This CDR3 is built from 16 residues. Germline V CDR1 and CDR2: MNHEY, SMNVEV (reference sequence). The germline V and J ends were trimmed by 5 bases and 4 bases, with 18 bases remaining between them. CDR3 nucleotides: TGTGCCAGCAGTCCCTACCCGGGGGCGGGTTACAATGAGCAGTTCTTC. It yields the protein CASSPYPGAGYNEQFF.

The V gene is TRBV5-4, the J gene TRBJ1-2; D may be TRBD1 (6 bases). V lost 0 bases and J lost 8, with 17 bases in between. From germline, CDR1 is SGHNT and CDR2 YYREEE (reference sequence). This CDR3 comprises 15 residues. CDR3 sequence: CASSLEPAGELGYTF. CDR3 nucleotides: TGTGCCAGCAGCTTGGAGCCCGCAGGGGAGTTGGGCTACACCTTC.

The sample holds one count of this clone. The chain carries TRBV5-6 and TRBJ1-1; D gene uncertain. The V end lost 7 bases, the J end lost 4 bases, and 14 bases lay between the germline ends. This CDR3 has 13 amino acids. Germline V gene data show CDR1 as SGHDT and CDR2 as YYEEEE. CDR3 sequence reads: CASRAWGGTEAFF. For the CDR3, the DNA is TGTGCCAGCCGAGCTTGGGGAGGCACTGAAGCTTTCTTT.

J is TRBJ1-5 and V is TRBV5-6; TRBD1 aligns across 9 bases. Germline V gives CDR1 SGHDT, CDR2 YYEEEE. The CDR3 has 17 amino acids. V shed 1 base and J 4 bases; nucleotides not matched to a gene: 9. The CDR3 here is CASSLWGQGLLNQPQHF. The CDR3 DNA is TGTGCCAGCAGCTTGTGGGGACAGGGTTTACTTAATCAGCCCCAGCATTTT.

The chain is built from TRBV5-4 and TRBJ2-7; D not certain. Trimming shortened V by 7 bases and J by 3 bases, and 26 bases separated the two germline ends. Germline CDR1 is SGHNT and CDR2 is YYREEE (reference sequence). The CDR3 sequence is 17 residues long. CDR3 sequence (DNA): TGTGCCAGCTATCCCGATGAAACGTCGTGCCTAATCTACGAGCAGTACTTC. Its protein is CASYPDETSCLIYEQYF.

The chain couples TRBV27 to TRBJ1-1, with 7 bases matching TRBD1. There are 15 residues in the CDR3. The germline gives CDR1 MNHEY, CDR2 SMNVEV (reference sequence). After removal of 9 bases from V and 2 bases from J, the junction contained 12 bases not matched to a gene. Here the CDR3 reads CASVTTGQENTEAFF. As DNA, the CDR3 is TGTGCCAGTGTAACGACAGGGCAAGAAAACACTGAAGCTTTCTTT.

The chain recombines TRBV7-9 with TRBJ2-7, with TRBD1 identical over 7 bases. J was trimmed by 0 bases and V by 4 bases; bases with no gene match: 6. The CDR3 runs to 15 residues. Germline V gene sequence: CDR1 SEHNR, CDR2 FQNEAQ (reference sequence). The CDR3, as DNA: TGTGCCAGCAGCTCTCAGGGGGAGACCTCCTACGAGCAGTACTTC. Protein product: CASSSQGETSYEQYF. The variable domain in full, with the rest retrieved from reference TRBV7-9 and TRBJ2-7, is DTGVSQNPRHKITKRGQNVTFRCDPISEHNRLYWYRQTLGQGPEFLTYFQNEAQLEKSRLLSDRFSAERPKGSFSTLEIQRTEQGDSAMYLCASSSQGETSYEQYFGPGTRLTVT.

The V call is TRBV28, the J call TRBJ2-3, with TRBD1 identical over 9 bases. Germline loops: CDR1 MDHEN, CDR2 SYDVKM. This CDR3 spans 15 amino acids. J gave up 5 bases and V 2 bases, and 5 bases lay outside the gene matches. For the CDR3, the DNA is TGTGCCAGCAGTTTAACAGGGGGCTCAGGAGATACGCAGTATTTT. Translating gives CASSLTGGSGDTQYF.

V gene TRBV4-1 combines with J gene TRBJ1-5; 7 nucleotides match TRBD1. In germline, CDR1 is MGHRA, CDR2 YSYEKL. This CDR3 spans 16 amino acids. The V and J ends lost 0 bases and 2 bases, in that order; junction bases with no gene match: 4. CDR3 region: CASSQDDRAGNQPQHF. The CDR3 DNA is TGCGCCAGCAGCCAAGATGACAGGGCTGGCAATCAGCCCCAGCATTTT.

The CDR3 region is CASSDDRAWGDTEAFF. The CDR3 nucleotides read TGTGCCAGCAGTGATGACAGGGCGTGGGGAGACACTGAAGCTTTCTTT. The chain employs TRBV2 and TRBJ1-1; 7 bases are shared with TRBD1. CDR1 and CDR2 (germline): SNHLY, FYNNEI. CDR3 length equals 16 residues. Losses at the gene ends were 3 bases for V and 3 bases for J; bases not matched to a gene: 10.

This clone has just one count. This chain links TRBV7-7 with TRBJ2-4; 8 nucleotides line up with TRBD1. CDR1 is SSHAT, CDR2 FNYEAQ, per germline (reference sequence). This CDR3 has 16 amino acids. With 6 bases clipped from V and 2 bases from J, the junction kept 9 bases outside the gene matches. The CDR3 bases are TGTGCCAGCAGTCCAGGACAGGGAAAGACCAAAAACATTCAGTACTTC. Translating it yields CASSPGQGKTKNIQYF.

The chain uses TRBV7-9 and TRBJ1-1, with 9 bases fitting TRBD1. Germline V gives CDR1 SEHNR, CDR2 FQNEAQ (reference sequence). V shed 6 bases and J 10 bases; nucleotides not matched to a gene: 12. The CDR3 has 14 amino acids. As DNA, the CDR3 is TGTGCCAGCAGGTCCACTACAGGGGGCCTCAGAGCTTTCTTT. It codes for CASRSTTGGLRAFF.

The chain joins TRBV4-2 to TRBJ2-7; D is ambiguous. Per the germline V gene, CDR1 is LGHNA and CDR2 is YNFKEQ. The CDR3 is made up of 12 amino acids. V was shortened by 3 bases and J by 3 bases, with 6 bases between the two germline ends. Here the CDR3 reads CASSQEGYEQYF. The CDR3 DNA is TGTGCCAGCAGCCAGGAAGGCTACGAGCAGTACTTC.

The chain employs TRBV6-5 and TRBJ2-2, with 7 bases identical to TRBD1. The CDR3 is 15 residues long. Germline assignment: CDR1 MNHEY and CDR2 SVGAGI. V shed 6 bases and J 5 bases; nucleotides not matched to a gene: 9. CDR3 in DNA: TGTGCCAGCAGACCCAGACAGGGACCGACCGGGGAGCTGTTTTTT. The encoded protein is CASRPRQGPTGELFF.

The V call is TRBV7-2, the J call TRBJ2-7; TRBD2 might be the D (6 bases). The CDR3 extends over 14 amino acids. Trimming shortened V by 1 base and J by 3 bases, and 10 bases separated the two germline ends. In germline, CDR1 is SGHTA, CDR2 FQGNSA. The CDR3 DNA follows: TGTGCCAGCAGCTTAGTCGGGGAGGACTACGAGCAGTACTTC. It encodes CASSLVGEDYEQYF.

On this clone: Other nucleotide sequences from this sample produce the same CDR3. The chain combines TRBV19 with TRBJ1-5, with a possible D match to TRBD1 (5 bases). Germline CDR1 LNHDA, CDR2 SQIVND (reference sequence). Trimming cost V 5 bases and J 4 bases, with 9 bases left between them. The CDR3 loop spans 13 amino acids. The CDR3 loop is CASSLSGNQPQHF. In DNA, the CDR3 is TGTGCCAGTAGTCTATCAGGGAATCAGCCCCAGCATTTT. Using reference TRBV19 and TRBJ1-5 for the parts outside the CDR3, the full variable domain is DGGITQSPKYLFRKEGQNVTLSCEQNLNHDAMYWYRQDPGQGLRLIYYSQIVNDFQKGDIAEGYSVSREKKESFPLTVTSAQKNPTAFYLCASSLSGNQPQHFGDGTRLSIL.

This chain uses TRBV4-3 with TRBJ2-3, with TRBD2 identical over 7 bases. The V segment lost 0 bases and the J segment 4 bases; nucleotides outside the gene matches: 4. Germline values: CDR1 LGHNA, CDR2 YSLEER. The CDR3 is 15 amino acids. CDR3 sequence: CASSQEREAPDTQYF. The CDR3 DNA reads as TGCGCCAGCAGCCAAGAACGGGAGGCCCCAGATACGCAGTATTTT.

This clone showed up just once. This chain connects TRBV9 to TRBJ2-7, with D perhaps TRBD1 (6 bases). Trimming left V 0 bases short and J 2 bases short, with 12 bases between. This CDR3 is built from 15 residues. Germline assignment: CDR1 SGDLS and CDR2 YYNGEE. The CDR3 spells CASSVDGTPTYEQYF. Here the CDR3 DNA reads TGTGCCAGCAGCGTAGACGGGACACCTACCTACGAGCAGTACTTC. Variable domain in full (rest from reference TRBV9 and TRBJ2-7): DSGVTQTPKHLITATGQRVTLRCSPRSGDLSVYWYQQSLDQGLQFLIQYYNGEERAKGNILERFSAQQFPDLHSELNLSSLELGDSALYFCASSVDGTPTYEQYFGPGTRLTVT.

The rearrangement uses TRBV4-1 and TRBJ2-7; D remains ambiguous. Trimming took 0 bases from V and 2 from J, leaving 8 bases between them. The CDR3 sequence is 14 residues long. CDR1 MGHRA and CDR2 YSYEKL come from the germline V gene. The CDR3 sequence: CASSQDRATYEQYF. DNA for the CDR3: TGCGCCAGCAGCCAAGACCGGGCCACCTACGAGCAGTACTTC.

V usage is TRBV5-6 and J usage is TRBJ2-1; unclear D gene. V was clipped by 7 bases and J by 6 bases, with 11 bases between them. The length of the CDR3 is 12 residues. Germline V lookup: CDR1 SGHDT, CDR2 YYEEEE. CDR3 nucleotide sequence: TGTGCCAGCGGTCCAGGTATCAATGAGCAGTTCTTC. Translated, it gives CASGPGINEQFF.

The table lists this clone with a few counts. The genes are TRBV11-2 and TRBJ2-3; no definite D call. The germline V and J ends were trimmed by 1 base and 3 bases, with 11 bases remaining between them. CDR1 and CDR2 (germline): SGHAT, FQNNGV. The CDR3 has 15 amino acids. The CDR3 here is CASSLGRFKTDTQYF. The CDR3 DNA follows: TGTGCCAGCAGCTTAGGACGGTTTAAAACAGATACGCAGTATTTT.